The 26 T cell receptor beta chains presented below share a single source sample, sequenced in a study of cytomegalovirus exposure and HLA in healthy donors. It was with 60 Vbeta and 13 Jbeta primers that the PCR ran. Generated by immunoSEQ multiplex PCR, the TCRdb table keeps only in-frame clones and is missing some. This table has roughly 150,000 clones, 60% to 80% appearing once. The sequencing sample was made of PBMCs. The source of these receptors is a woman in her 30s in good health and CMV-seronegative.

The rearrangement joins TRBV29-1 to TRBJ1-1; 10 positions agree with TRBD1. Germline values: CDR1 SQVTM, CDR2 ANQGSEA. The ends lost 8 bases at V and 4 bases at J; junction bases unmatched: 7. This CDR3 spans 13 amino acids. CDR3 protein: CSFMTGGSTEAFF. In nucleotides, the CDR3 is TGCAGCTTCATGACAGGGGGCAGCACTGAAGCTTTCTTT.

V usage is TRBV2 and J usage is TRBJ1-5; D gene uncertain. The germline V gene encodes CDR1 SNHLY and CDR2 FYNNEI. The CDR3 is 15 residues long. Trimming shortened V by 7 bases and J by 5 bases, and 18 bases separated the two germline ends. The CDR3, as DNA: TGTGCCAGCACCGGCGGAGTCAGCCCCTATCAGCCCCAGCATTTT. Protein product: CASTGGVSPYQPQHF.

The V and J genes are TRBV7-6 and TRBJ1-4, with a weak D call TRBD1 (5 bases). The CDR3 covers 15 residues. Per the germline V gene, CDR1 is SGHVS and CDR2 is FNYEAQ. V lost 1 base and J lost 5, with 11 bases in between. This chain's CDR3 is CASSLGAGMNEKLFF. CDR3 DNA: TGTGCCAGCAGCTTAGGTGCAGGGATGAATGAAAAACTGTTTTTT.

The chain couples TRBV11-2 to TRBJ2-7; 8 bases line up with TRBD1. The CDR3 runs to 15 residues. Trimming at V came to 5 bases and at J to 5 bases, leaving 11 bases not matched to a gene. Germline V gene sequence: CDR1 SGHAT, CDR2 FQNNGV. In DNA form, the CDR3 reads TGTGCCAGCAGCCCAGGGACAGGCTTACGGGACGAGCAGTACTTC. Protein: CASSPGTGLRDEQYF.

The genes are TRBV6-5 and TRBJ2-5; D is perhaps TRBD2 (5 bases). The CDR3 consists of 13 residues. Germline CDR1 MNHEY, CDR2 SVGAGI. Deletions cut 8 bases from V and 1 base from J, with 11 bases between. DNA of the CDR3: TGTGCCAGCGCACGGGATCTCCAAGAGACCCAGTACTTC. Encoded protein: CASARDLQETQYF.

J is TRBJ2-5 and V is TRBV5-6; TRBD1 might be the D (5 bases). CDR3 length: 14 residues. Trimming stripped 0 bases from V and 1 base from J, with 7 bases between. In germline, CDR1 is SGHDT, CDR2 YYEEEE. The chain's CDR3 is CASSLGGAQETQYF. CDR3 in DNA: TGTGCCAGCAGCTTGGGTGGGGCCCAAGAGACCCAGTACTTC.

The CDR3 loop is CASSLFGRGRDTEAFF. CDR3 nucleotide sequence: TGTGCCAGCAGTTTATTCGGGCGGGGGAGGGACACTGAAGCTTTCTTT. The gene calls are TRBV27 and TRBJ1-1; possible D gene TRBD1, 5 bases. This CDR3 is built from 16 residues. Germline CDR1 reads MNHEY; CDR2 reads SMNVEV (reference sequence). V dropped 1 base and J dropped 3 bases, with 15 bases sitting between them.

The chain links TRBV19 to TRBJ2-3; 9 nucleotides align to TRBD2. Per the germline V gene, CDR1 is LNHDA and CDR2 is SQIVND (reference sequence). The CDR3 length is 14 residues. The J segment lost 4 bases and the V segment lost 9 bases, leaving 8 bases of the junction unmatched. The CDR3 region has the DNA TGTGCCAGCCAGGCGGGGGGGCCCGCAGATACGCAGTATTTT. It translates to CASQAGGPADTQYF.

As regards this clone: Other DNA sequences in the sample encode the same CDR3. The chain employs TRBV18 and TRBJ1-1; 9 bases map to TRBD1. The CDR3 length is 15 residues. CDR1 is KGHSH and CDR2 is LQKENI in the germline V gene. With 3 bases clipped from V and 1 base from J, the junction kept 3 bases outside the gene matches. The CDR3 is CASSPRDRANTEAFF. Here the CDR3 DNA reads TGTGCCAGCTCACCGAGGGACAGGGCGAACACTGAAGCTTTCTTT.

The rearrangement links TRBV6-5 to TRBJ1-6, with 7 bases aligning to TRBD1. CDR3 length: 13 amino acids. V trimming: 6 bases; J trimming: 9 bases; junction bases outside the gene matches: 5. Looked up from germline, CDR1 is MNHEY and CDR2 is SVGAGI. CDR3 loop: CASSRGQSSPLHF. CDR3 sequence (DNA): TGTGCCAGCAGCCGGGGACAGTCTTCACCCCTCCACTTT.

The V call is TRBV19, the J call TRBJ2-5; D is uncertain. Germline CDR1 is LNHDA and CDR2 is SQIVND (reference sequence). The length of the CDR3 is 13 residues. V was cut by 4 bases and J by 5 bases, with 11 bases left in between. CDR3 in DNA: TGTGCCAGTAGTACCCGGCAGGCGGAGACCCAGTACTTC. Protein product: CASSTRQAETQYF. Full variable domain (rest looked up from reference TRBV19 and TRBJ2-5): DGGITQSPKYLFRKEGQNVTLSCEQNLNHDAMYWYRQDPGQGLRLIYYSQIVNDFQKGDIAEGYSVSREKKESFPLTVTSAQKNPTAFYLCASSTRQAETQYFGPGTRLLVL.

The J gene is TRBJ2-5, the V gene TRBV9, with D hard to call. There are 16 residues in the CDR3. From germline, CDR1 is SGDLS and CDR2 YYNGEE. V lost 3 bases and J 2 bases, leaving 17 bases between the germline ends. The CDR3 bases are TGTGCCAGCAGCGAAAATAAAGAGATGTTTCAAGAGACCCAGTACTTC. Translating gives CASSENKEMFQETQYF.

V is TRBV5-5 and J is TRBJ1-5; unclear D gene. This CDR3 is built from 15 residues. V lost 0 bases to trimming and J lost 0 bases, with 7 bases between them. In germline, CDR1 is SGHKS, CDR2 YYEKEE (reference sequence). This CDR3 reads CASSLDGYSNQPQHF. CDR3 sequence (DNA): TGTGCCAGCAGCTTGGACGGTTATAGCAATCAGCCCCAGCATTTT.

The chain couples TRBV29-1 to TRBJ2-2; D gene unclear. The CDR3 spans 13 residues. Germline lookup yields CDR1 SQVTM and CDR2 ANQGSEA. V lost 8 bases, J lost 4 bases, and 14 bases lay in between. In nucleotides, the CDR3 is TGCAGCATCTTGGTGGCGGCCACCGGGGAGCTGTTTTTT. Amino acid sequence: CSILVAATGELFF.

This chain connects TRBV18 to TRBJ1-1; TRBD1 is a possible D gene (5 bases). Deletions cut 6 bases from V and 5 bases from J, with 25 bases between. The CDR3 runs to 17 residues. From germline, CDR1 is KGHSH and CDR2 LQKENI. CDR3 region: CASSLKVVSGLGTEAFF. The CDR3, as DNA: TGTGCCAGCTCCCTTAAGGTGGTGTCAGGGCTGGGTACTGAAGCTTTCTTT.

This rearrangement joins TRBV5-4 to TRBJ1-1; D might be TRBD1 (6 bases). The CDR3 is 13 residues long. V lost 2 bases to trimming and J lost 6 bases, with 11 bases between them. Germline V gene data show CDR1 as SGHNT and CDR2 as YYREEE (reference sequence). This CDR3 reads CASSFAGDAEAFF. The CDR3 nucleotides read TGTGCCAGCAGCTTCGCAGGGGATGCTGAAGCTTTCTTT.

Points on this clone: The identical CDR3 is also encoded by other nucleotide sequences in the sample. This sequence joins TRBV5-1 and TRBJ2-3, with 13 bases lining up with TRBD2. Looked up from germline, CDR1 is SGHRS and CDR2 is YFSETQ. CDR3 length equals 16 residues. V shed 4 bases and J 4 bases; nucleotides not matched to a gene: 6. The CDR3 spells CASSLRTSGGSDTQYF. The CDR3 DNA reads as TGCGCCAGCAGCCTACGGACTAGCGGGGGTTCAGATACGCAGTATTTT.

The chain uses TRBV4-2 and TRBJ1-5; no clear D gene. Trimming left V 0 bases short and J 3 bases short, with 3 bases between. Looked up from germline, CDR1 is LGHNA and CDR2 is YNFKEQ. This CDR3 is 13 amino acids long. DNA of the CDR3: TGTGCCAGCAGCCAAGAACTCAATCAGCCCCAGCATTTT. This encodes CASSQELNQPQHF.

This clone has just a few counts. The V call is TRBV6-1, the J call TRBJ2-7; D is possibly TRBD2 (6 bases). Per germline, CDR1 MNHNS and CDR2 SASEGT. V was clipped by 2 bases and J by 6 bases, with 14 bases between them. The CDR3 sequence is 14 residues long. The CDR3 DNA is TGTGCCAGCAGTGAACCAATCGGGGGTCCCGAGCAGTACTTC. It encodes CASSEPIGGPEQYF.

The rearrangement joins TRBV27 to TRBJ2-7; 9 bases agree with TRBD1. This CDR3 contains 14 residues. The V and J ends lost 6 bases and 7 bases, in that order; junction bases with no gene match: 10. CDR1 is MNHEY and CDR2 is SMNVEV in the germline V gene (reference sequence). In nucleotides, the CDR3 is TGTGCCAGCAGAACCGGGACAGGGATGAGGGAGCAGTACTTC. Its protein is CASRTGTGMREQYF.

The CDR3 coding sequence is TGTGCCAGCAGCCCGACGACGAGGATCACTGAAGCTTTCTTT. It is translated as CASSPTTRITEAFF. The chain links TRBV7-6 to TRBJ1-1; no clear D. The CDR3 has 14 residues. The V gene's germline CDR1 is SGHVS and CDR2 FNYEAQ. V was cut by 5 bases and J by 4 bases, with 14 bases left in between.

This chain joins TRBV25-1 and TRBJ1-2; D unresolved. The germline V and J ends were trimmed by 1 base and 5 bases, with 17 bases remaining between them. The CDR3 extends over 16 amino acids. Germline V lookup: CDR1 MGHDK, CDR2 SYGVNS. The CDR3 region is CASSEFGRRDWYGYTF. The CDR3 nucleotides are TGTGCCAGCAGTGAATTCGGGAGACGCGACTGGTATGGCTACACCTTC.

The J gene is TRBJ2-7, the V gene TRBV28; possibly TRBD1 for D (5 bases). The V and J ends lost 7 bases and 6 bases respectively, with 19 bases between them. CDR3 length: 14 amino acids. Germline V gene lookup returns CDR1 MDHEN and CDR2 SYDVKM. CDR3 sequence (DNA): TGTGCCAGCACCCGGGCAGGGTACGGTGGCGAGCAGTACTTC. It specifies CASTRAGYGGEQYF.

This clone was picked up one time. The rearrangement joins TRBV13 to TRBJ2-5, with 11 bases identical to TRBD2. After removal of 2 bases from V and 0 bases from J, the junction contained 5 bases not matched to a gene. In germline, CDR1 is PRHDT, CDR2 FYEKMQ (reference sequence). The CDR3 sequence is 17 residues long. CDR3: CASSLTSGGAYQETQYF. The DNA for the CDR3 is TGTGCCAGCAGCTTAACTAGCGGGGGTGCGTACCAAGAGACCCAGTACTTC.

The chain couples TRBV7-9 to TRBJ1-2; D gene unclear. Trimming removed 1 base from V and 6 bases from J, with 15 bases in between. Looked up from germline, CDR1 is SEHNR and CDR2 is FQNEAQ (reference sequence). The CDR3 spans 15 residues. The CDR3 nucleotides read TGTGCCAGCAGCTTAGATGCGGGGTTTCATGATGGCTACACCTTC. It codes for CASSLDAGFHDGYTF.

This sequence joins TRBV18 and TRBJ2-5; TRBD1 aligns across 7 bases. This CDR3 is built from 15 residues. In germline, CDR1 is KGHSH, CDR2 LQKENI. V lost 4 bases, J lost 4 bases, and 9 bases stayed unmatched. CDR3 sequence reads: CASSLRQGGRETQYF. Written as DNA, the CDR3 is TGTGCCAGCTCACTACGACAGGGCGGACGAGAGACCCAGTACTTC.